Listed here are 28 T cell receptor beta chains from one sample, sequenced in a study of blood T cell repertoires in COVID-19. Here immunoSEQ multiplex PCR was the method, and the copy in TCRdb shows in-frame clones only, minus some. The sample holds some 62,000 clones; 88% are singletons and the top ten take around 4.5%. Sequences were obtained from peripheral blood. The receptors were gathered from a human donor in a cohort sampled during active COVID-19.

This chain links TRBV10-1 with TRBJ2-7, with 9 bases matching TRBD1. Germline trimming cut 6 bases from V and 3 bases from J; bases unmatched to any gene: 6. Germline assignment: CDR1 WNHNN and CDR2 SYGVQD (reference sequence). The CDR3 sequence is 14 residues long. DNA for the CDR3: TGCGCCAGCAGCCCGGGACAGGGTATCTACGAGCAGTACTTC. Its translation: CASSPGQGIYEQYF.

The V and J genes are TRBV6-4 and TRBJ1-2, with a weak D call TRBD1 (6 bases). The ends were cut back, 5 bases at V and 7 bases at J, with 11 bases in the middle. Germline CDR1 is MRHNA and CDR2 is SNTAGT. This CDR3 comprises 12 residues. The DNA for the CDR3 is TGTGCCAGCAGTCACTACAGGGCTGGCTACACCTTC. Its protein product is CASSHYRAGYTF.

The chain has TRBV9 and TRBJ2-7; TRBD2 matches at 12 bases. The CDR3 sequence is 14 residues long. After removal of 3 bases from V and 4 bases from J, the junction contained 2 bases not matched to a gene. Germline V lookup: CDR1 SGDLS, CDR2 YYNGEE. CDR3 DNA: TGTGCCAGCAGCGCGACTAGCGGGAGATACGAGCAGTACTTC. It encodes CASSATSGRYEQYF. The full variable domain, with the rest looked up from reference TRBV9 and TRBJ2-7, is DSGVTQTPKHLITATGQRVTLRCSPRSGDLSVYWYQQSLDQGLQFLIQYYNGEERAKGNILERFSAQQFPDLHSELNLSSLELGDSALYFCASSATSGRYEQYFGPGTRLTVT.

This sequence joins TRBV27 and TRBJ2-7, with 8 nucleotides matching TRBD2. The CDR3 runs 16 residues. Germline assignment: CDR1 MNHEY and CDR2 SMNVEV (reference sequence). Trimming took 0 bases from V and 2 from J; bases not matched to a gene: 6. The CDR3, as DNA: TGTGCCAGCAGTTTATCTCGGACTAGCAGCACCTACGAGCAGTACTTC. This codes for CASSLSRTSSTYEQYF.

The V gene is TRBV5-5, the J gene TRBJ2-3, with D maybe TRBD2 (6 bases). The CDR3 has 15 residues. The germline CDR1 and CDR2 sequences are SGHKS and YYEKEE (reference sequence). Trimming shortened V by 2 bases and J by 2 bases, and 12 bases separated the two germline ends. CDR3 in amino acids: CASSLRLVHTDTQYF. In DNA, the CDR3 is TGTGCCAGCAGCTTAAGACTAGTCCACACAGATACGCAGTATTTT.

The rearrangement links TRBV11-1 to TRBJ2-1; D uncertain. The V gene lost 3 bases and the J gene lost 9 bases, with 15 bases spanning the gap. Germline CDR1 and CDR2: SGHAT and FQDESV (reference sequence). The CDR3 length is 14 residues. CDR3 nucleotide sequence: TGTGCCAGCAGCTTTCCGCCGGTTCTCGCTGAGCAGTTCTTC. Its protein product is CASSFPPVLAEQFF. The full variable domain, its missing parts supplied by reference TRBV11-1 and TRBJ2-1, is EAEVAQSPRYKITEKSQAVAFWCDPISGHATLYWYRQILGQGPELLVQFQDESVVDDSQLPKDRFSAERLKGVDSTLKIQPAELGDSAMYLCASSFPPVLAEQFFGPGTRLTVL.

The chain employs TRBV5-1 and TRBJ2-7; TRBD2 aligns across 11 bases. Germline V gene data show CDR1 as SGHRS and CDR2 as YFSETQ. V lost 2 bases to trimming and J lost 4 bases; unmatched junction nucleotides: 5. CDR3 size: 15 residues. CDR3 in DNA: TGCGCCAGCAGCTTTACTAGCGGGAGAATGTACGAGCAGTACTTC. Translated, it gives CASSFTSGRMYEQYF.

This clone has just one count. This chain joins TRBV27 and TRBJ2-3; 7 nucleotides agree with TRBD1. This CDR3 spans 12 amino acids. Germline values: CDR1 MNHEY, CDR2 SMNVEV (reference sequence). V lost 3 bases, J lost 9 bases, and 3 bases stayed unmatched. In nucleotides, the CDR3 is TGTGCCAGCAGTTTTCGACAGGGAACGCAGTATTTT. It encodes CASSFRQGTQYF.

The chain couples TRBV7-2 to TRBJ2-5; 8 nucleotides line up with TRBD2. Trimming cost V 5 bases and J 4 bases; bases outside gene matches: 6. The CDR3 covers 14 residues. Germline V gives CDR1 SGHTA, CDR2 FQGNSA. In DNA, the CDR3 is TGTGCCAGCAGCGCGGGAGGAGGGGGAGAGACCCAGTACTTC. Its protein product is CASSAGGGGETQYF.

The chain's CDR3 is CASSVGQFLRVGEQYF. The CDR3 DNA follows: TGCGCCAGCAGCGTAGGACAGTTTTTGAGGGTAGGCGAGCAGTACTTC. V gene TRBV5-1 combines with J gene TRBJ2-7, with D possibly being TRBD1 (6 bases). Germline V gene lookup returns CDR1 SGHRS and CDR2 YFSETQ. Trimming cost V 4 bases and J 6 bases, with 23 bases left between them. This CDR3 has 16 amino acids.

The chain is built from TRBV4-3 and TRBJ1-1; 8 bases align to TRBD1. Germline V gene data show CDR1 as LGHNA and CDR2 as YSLEER. This CDR3 has 15 residues. V shed 0 bases and J 3 bases; nucleotides not matched to a gene: 3. The CDR3: CASSQDSGGYTEAFF. The CDR3 DNA follows: TGCGCCAGCAGCCAAGATTCAGGGGGCTACACTGAAGCTTTCTTT.

J is TRBJ1-3 and V is TRBV5-1; TRBD1 agrees at 9 bases. With 5 bases clipped from V and 4 bases from J, the junction kept 10 bases outside the gene matches. The CDR3 length is 16 residues. CDR1 SGHRS and CDR2 YFSETQ come from the germline V gene. The CDR3 reads CASRSNLGTGGNTIYF. The CDR3 nucleotides are TGCGCCAGCAGGTCGAACCTCGGGACAGGGGGAAACACCATATATTTT.

V is TRBV29-1 and J is TRBJ1-5; 9 nucleotides match TRBD1. There are 14 residues in the CDR3. Looked up from germline, CDR1 is SQVTM and CDR2 is ANQGSEA. The V segment lost 6 bases and the J segment 3 bases; nucleotides outside the gene matches: 6. CDR3 protein: CSVTGTGYNQPQHF. For the CDR3, the DNA is TGCAGCGTGACCGGGACAGGGTACAATCAGCCCCAGCATTTT. Supplemented by reference TRBV29-1 and TRBJ1-5, the full variable domain reads SAVISQKPSRDICQRGTSLTIQCQVDSQVTMMFWYRQQPGQSLTLIATANQGSEATYESGFVIDKFPISRPNLTFSTLTVSNMSPEDSSIYLCSVTGTGYNQPQHFGDGTRLSIL.

V gene TRBV3-1 (or the pseudogene TRBV3-2) combines with J gene TRBJ2-1; weak D call: TRBD2 (6 bases). Deletions cut 1 base from V and 9 bases from J, with 13 bases between. From germline, CDR1 is LGHDT and CDR2 YNNKEL (reference sequence). This CDR3 region has 14 residues. As DNA, the CDR3 is TGTGCCAGCAGCCAAGGGATGGGGGGTGGTGAGCAGTTCTTC. Protein: CASSQGMGGGEQFF.

This chain connects TRBV19 to TRBJ2-7; possible D gene TRBD2, 7 bases. The CDR3 is 15 amino acids. Germline V gene sequence: CDR1 LNHDA, CDR2 SQIVND (reference sequence). Trimming left V 5 bases short and J 0 bases short, with 14 bases between. The CDR3 nucleotides are TGTGCCAGTAGTCCGGGGGGCTTCAGCTCCTACGAGCAGTACTTC. This translates into CASSPGGFSSYEQYF.

The chain recombines TRBV19 with TRBJ2-4, with TRBD1 matching over 9 bases. The germline gives CDR1 LNHDA, CDR2 SQIVND (reference sequence). CDR3 length equals 14 residues. Trimming took 5 bases from V and 6 from J; bases not matched to a gene: 5. The CDR3 region is CASSPWGQGNIQYF. CDR3 nucleotide sequence: TGTGCCAGTAGTCCCTGGGGACAGGGAAACATTCAGTACTTC.

The chain couples TRBV27 to TRBJ2-7; the D gene is possibly TRBD2 (6 bases). Germline CDR1 MNHEY, CDR2 SMNVEV (reference sequence). This CDR3 is 15 amino acids long. Trimming left V 0 bases short and J 7 bases short, with 16 bases between. The CDR3: CASSLSPLGGREQYF. CDR3 in DNA: TGTGCCAGCAGTTTATCCCCCCTTGGAGGGAGGGAGCAGTACTTC.

V usage is TRBV7-9 and J usage is TRBJ2-5; TRBD1 agrees at 8 bases. The CDR3 is 13 residues long. Germline assignment: CDR1 SEHNR and CDR2 FQNEAQ (reference sequence). V was pared by 0 bases and J by 9 bases, with 3 bases of the junction left unmatched. In nucleotides, the CDR3 is TGTGCCAGCAGCTTAGCGACAGGGGCGGCCCAGTACTTC. This encodes CASSLATGAAQYF.

The chain combines TRBV28 with TRBJ1-3, with TRBD1 identical over 9 bases. CDR3 size: 15 residues. Germline values: CDR1 MDHEN, CDR2 SYDVKM. The trim removed 8 bases at V and 0 bases at J, leaving 5 bases unmatched. CDR3 DNA: TGTGCCAGCCGGACAGGGGCAACCTCTGGAAACACCATATATTTT. Protein: CASRTGATSGNTIYF.

V gene TRBV27 combines with J gene TRBJ1-2; 7 bases are shared with TRBD1. The CDR3 runs to 15 residues. CDR1 is MNHEY, CDR2 SMNVEV, per germline (reference sequence). The V segment lost 5 bases and the J segment 4 bases; nucleotides outside the gene matches: 10. CDR3 in amino acids: CASSPQGQISYGYTF. Here the CDR3 DNA reads TGTGCCAGCAGTCCACAGGGACAGATTTCCTATGGCTACACCTTC.

The rearrangement links TRBV5-1 to TRBJ2-1; either TRBD1 or TRBD2 may fit D (9 bases each). This CDR3 has 15 amino acids. Germline-derived CDR1 and CDR2 are SGHRS and YFSETQ. V shed 7 bases and J shed 7 bases, with 21 bases lying between them. CDR3 sequence: CASGTGPTSGNEQFF. The CDR3 nucleotides are TGCGCCAGCGGGACAGGGCCCACTAGCGGGAATGAGCAGTTCTTC.

This sequence joins TRBV24-1 and TRBJ2-3; D possibly corresponds to TRBD1 (5 bases). CDR1 is KGHDR and CDR2 is SFDVKD in the germline V gene. V lost 2 bases and J lost 0, with 14 bases in between. The CDR3 loop spans 17 amino acids. The DNA for the CDR3 is TGTGCCACCAGTGATTACGACAGTGCCTCTAGCACAGATACGCAGTATTTT. It specifies CATSDYDSASSTDTQYF.

The V gene is TRBV2, the J gene TRBJ2-5; TRBD1 aligns across 7 bases. The CDR3 spans 15 residues. The junction had 7 bases not matched to a gene; V was cut back by 5 bases and J by 1 base. Germline CDR1 and CDR2: SNHLY and FYNNEI. CDR3 sequence (DNA): TGTGCCAGCAGTTTCCGACAGGGTATCCAAGAGACCCAGTACTTC. Residues: CASSFRQGIQETQYF. Full variable domain (rest looked up from reference TRBV2 and TRBJ2-5): EPEVTQTPSHQVTQMGQEVILRCVPISNHLYFYWYRQILGQKVEFLVSFYNNEISEKSEIFDDQFSVERPDGSNFTLKIRSTKLEDSAMYFCASSFRQGIQETQYFGPGTRLLVL.

The V gene is TRBV11-3, the J gene TRBJ2-5; D is perhaps TRBD1 (5 bases). V shed 1 base and J shed 5 bases, with 8 bases lying between them. The CDR3 totals 13 residues. CDR1 is SGHNT and CDR2 is YENEEA in the germline V gene. CDR3 sequence reads: CASSLGPGETQYF. CDR3 nucleotides: TGTGCCAGCAGCTTAGGCCCAGGGGAGACCCAGTACTTC.

The chain carries TRBV5-1 and TRBJ2-3; TRBD1 aligns across 8 bases. Germline V lookup: CDR1 SGHRS, CDR2 YFSETQ. V lost 6 bases to trimming and J lost 4 bases; unmatched junction nucleotides: 13. The length of the CDR3 is 16 residues. CDR3 region: CASTRQGAAVSDTQYF. The DNA of the CDR3 is TGCGCCAGCACGAGGCAGGGGGCGGCTGTCTCAGATACGCAGTATTTT.

This rearrangement joins TRBV9 to TRBJ2-2; 10 nucleotides line up with TRBD2. Germline assignment: CDR1 SGDLS and CDR2 YYNGEE. The CDR3 is 16 residues long. The V gene end was trimmed by 0 bases and the J gene end by 7 bases; junction bases not matched to a gene: 6. CDR3 loop: CASSVGLAGVGGELFF. The CDR3 DNA sequence: TGTGCCAGCAGCGTAGGGCTAGCGGGAGTCGGCGGGGAGCTGTTTTTT.

The rearrangement uses TRBV28 and TRBJ2-7; D is perhaps TRBD2 (5 bases). The CDR3 covers 14 residues. The V end lost 2 bases, the J end lost 3 bases, and 11 bases lay between the germline ends. CDR1 is MDHEN, CDR2 SYDVKM, per germline. The DNA for the CDR3 is TGTGCCAGCAGTTTACTAGCATGGAACTACGAGCAGTACTTC. Its translation: CASSLLAWNYEQYF.

The chain carries TRBV7-9 and TRBJ2-2; unclear D gene. CDR3 length: 14 residues. CDR1 and CDR2 (germline): SEHNR, FQNEAQ (reference sequence). Trimming pared 1 base from V and 2 bases from J, leaving 5 bases between. The CDR3 here is CASSLDSNTGELFF. CDR3 nucleotides: TGTGCCAGCAGCTTAGACTCTAACACCGGGGAGCTGTTTTTT.